The source of this T cell receptor (beta chain) is a study of Tregs in tolerant kidney transplant recipients. Background on the study: Mixed chimerism was transient after nonmyeloablative marrow transplants from related graft donors. The study's findings and limits: Tolerant patients' donor-specific Tregs expanded beyond overall Tregs, suggesting antigen-driven growth. The most relevant donor-specific Treg TCRbeta repertoire apparently came from expansion with activated donor B cells.

Thawed PBMCs were FACS-sorted into unstimulated CD4+CD25+CD127- regulatory T cells, CD4+CD25- non-regulatory cells, CD4 and CD8 cells. Trimming shortened V by 2 bases and J by 9 bases, and 14 bases separated the two germline ends. There are 14 residues in the CDR3. CDR1 and CDR2 from the germline V gene are SGHTA and FQGNSA. TCRdb's copy holds only in-frame clones and misses some; the assay was immunoSEQ multiplex PCR. This sample has about 83,000 clones, with around 98% found just once. With respect to this clone: What it recognizes is unknown.

This clonotype was sampled from a human donor who received a combined kidney and bone marrow transplant. The gene calls are TRBV7-2 and TRBJ1-5, with D unclear. This sample comprised CD4+ T cells from blood, obtained before the transplant. In DNA form, the CDR3 reads TGTGCCAGCAGCTTACAGGCCACCCAAGGGCCCCAGCATTTT. Its translation is CASSLQATQGPQHF.